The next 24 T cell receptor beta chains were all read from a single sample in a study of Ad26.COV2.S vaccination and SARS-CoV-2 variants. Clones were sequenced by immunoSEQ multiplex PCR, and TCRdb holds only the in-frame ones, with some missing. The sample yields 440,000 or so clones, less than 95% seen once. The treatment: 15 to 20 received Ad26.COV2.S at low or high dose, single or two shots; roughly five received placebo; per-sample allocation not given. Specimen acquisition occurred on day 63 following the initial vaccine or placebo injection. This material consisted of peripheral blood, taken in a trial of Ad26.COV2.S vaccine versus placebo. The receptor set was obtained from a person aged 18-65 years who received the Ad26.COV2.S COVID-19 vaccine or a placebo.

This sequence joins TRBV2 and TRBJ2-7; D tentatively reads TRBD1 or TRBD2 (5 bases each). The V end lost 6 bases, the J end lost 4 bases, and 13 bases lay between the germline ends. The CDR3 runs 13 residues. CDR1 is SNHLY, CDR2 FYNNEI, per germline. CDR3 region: CASREDTAYEQYF. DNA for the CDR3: TGTGCCAGCAGGGAGGACACGGCTTACGAGCAGTACTTC. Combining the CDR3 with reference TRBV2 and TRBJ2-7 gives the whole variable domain EPEVTQTPSHQVTQMGQEVILRCVPISNHLYFYWYRQILGQKVEFLVSFYNNEISEKSEIFDDQFSVERPDGSNFTLKIRSTKLEDSAMYFCASREDTAYEQYFGPGTRLTVT.

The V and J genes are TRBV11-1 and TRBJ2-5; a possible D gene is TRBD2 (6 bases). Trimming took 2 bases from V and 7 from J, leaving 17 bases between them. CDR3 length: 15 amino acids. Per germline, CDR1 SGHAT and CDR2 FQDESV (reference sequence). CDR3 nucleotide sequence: TGTGCCAGCAGCTTAAGGGTAGGAGGGCATGGGACCCAGTACTTC. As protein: CASSLRVGGHGTQYF.

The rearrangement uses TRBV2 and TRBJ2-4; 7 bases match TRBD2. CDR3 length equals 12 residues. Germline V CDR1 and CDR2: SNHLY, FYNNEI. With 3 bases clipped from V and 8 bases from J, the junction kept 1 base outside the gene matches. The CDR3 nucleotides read TGTGCCAGCAGTGAGGGGAGGGACATTCAGTACTTC. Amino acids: CASSEGRDIQYF.

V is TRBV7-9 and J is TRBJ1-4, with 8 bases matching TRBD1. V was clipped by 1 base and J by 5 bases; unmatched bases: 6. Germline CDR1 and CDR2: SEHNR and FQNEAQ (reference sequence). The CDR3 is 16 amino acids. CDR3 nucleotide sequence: TGTGCCAGCAGCTTAGTCCCAGGGGGCTTCAATGAAAAACTGTTTTTT. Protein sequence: CASSLVPGGFNEKLFF.

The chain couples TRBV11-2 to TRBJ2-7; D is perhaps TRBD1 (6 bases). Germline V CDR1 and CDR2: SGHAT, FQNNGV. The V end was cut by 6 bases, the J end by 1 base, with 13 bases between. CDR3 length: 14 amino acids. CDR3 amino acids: CASRQTGQSYEQYF. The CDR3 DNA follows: TGTGCCAGCAGACAAACGGGACAATCCTACGAGCAGTACTTC.

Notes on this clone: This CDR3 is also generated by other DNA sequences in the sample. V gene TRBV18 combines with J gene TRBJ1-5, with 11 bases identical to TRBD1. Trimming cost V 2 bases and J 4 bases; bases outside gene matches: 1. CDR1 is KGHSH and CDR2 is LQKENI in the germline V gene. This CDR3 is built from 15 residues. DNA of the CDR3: TGTGCCAGCTCACCAGGGACAGGGGGAAATCAGCCCCAGCATTTT. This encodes CASSPGTGGNQPQHF.

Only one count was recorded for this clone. CDR3 DNA: TGTGCCAGCAGCTTCGCCCAACTAGCGGATCTCAATGAGCAGTTCTTC. It yields the protein CASSFAQLADLNEQFF. The chain has TRBV7-9 and TRBJ2-1, with 8 bases matching TRBD2. CDR1 and CDR2 from the germline V gene are SEHNR and FQNEAQ (reference sequence). The CDR3 has 16 residues. The trim removed 3 bases at V and 6 bases at J, leaving 10 bases unmatched. The full variable domain, with the rest looked up from reference TRBV7-9 and TRBJ2-1, is DTGVSQNPRHKITKRGQNVTFRCDPISEHNRLYWYRQTLGQGPEFLTYFQNEAQLEKSRLLSDRFSAERPKGSFSTLEIQRTEQGDSAMYLCASSFAQLADLNEQFFGPGTRLTVL.

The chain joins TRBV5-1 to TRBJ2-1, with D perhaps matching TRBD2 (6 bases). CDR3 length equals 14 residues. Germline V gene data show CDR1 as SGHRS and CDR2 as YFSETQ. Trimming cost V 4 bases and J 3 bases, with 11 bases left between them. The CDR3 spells CASSGTVDYNEQFF. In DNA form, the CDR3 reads TGCGCCAGCAGCGGGACTGTAGACTACAATGAGCAGTTCTTC.

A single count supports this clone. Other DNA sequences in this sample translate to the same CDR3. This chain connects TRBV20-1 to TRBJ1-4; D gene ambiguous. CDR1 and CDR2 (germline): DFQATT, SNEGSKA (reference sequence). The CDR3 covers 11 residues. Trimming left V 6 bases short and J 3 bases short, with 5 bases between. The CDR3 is CSAGSNEKLFF. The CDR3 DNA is TGCAGTGCCGGTTCTAATGAAAAACTGTTTTTT.

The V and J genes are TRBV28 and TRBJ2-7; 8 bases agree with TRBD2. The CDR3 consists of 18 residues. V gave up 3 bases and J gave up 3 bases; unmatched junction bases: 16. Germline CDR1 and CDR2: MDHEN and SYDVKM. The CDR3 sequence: CASSLRTQWREAFYEQYF. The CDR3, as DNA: TGTGCCAGCAGTTTGAGGACCCAATGGCGGGAGGCTTTCTACGAGCAGTACTTC.

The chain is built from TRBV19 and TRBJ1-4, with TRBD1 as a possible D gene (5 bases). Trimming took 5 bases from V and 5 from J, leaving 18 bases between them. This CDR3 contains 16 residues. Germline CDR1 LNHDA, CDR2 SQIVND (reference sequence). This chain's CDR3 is CASSALMGPPNEKLFF. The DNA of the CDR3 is TGTGCCAGTAGTGCTCTTATGGGGCCCCCGAATGAAAAACTGTTTTTT.

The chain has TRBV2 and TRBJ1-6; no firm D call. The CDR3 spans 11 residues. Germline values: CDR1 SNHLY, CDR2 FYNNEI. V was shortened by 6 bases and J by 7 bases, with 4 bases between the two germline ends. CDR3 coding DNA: TGTGCCAGCAGCGGAAATTCACCCCTCCACTTT. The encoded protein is CASSGNSPLHF.

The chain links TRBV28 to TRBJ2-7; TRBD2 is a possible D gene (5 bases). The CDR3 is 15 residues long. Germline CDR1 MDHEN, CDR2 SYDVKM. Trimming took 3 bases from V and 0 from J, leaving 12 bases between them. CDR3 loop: CASSFRRLGSYEQYF. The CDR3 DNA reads TGTGCCAGCAGTTTTCGGAGGTTGGGCTCCTACGAGCAGTACTTC.

The CDR3 region has the DNA TGTGCCAGCAGCTACGTCGGTAGTGCAACTAATGAAAAACTGTTTTTT. It encodes CASSYVGSATNEKLFF. The V call is TRBV3-1 (or the pseudogene TRBV3-2), the J call TRBJ1-4; D gene uncertain. Germline V gives CDR1 LGHDT, CDR2 YNNKEL (reference sequence). V dropped 5 bases and J dropped 0 bases, with 13 bases sitting between them. The CDR3 runs to 16 residues.

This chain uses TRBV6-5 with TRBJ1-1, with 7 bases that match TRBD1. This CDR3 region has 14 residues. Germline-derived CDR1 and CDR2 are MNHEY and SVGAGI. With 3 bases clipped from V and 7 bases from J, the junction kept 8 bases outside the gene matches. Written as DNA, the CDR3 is TGTGCCAGCAGTTATTACAGGGGAGGTATTGAAGCTTTCTTT. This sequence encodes CASSYYRGGIEAFF.

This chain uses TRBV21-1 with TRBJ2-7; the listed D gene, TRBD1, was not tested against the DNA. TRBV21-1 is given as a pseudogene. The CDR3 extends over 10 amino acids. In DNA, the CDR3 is TGTGCCAGCAGGTCAGGGGAGCAGTACTTC. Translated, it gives CASRSGEQYF.

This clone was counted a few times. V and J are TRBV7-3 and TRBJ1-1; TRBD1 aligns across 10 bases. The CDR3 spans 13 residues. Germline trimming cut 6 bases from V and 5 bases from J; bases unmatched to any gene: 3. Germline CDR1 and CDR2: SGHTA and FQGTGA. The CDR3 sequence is CASRRQGATEAFF. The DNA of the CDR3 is TGTGCCAGCAGACGACAGGGGGCAACTGAAGCTTTCTTT.

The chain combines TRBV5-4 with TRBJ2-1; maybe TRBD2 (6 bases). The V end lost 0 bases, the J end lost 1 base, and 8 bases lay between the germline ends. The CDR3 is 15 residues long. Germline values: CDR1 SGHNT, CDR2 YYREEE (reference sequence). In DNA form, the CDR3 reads TGTGCCAGCAGCTTGGAGCGGGTATCCTACAATGAGCAGTTCTTC. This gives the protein CASSLERVSYNEQFF.

CDR3 DNA sequence: TGTGCCACCAGTCCCGGGACAGGGGGCTACGAGCAGTACTTC. Its protein product is CATSPGTGGYEQYF. The chain employs TRBV24-1 and TRBJ2-7; TRBD1 matches 11 bases. Germline CDR1 reads KGHDR; CDR2 reads SFDVKD. J was trimmed by 3 bases and V by 6 bases; bases with no gene match: 3. CDR3 length: 14 amino acids.

CDR3 sequence reads: CASSQPGTSFFQYF. The DNA for the CDR3 is TGTGCCAGCAGCCAACCAGGGACTAGCTTTTTTCAGTACTTC. This sequence joins TRBV3-1 (or the pseudogene TRBV3-2) and TRBJ2-4, with 9 bases identical to TRBD2. The CDR3 covers 14 residues. The V gene end was trimmed by 2 bases and the J gene end by 11 bases; junction bases not matched to a gene: 7. The germline gives CDR1 LGHDT, CDR2 YNNKEL (reference sequence).

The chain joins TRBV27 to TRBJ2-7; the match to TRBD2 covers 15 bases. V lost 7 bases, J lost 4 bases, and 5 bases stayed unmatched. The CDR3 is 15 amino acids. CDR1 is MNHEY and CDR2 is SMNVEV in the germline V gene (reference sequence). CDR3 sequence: CASISGTSGRYEQYF. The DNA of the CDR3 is TGTGCCAGCATCTCCGGGACTAGCGGGAGGTACGAGCAGTACTTC.

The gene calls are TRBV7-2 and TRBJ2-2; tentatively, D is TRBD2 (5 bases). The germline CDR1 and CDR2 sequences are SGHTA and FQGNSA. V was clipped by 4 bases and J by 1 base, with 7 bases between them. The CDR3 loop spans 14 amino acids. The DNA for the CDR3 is TGTGCCAGCAGCTCACTAGTGAACACCGGGGAGCTGTTTTTT. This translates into CASSSLVNTGELFF.

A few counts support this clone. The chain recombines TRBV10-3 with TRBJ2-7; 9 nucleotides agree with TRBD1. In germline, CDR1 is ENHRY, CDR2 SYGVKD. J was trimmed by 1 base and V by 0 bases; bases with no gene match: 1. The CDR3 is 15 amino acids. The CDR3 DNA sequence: TGTGCCATCAGTGAGTCTGGGACAGGGTCCTACGAGCAGTACTTC. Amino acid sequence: CAISESGTGSYEQYF.

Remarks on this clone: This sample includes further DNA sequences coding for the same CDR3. The CDR3 protein is CASSLGLAYNEQFF. The DNA for the CDR3 is TGTGCCAGCAGCTTGGGACTAGCCTACAATGAGCAGTTCTTC. The chain recombines TRBV27 with TRBJ2-1; 8 nucleotides line up with TRBD2. This CDR3 is 14 amino acids long. V lost 6 bases and J lost 2; bases outside the gene matches: 3. Germline loops: CDR1 MNHEY, CDR2 SMNVEV (reference sequence).